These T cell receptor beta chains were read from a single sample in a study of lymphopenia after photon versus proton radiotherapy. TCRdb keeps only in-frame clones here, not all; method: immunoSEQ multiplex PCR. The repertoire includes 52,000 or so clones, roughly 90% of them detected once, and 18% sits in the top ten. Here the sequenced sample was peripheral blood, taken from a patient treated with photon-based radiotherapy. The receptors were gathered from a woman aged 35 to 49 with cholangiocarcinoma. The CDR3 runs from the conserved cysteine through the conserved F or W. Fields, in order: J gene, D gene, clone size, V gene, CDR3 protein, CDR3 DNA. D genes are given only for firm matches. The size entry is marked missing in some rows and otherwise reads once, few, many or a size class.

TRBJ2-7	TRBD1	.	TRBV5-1	CASSPEGQGGDYEQYF	TGCGCCAGCAGCCCCGAGGGACAGGGGGGAGACTACGAGCAGTACTTC
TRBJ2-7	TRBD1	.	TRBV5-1	CASSSGGQLGEQYF	TGCGCCAGCAGCTCAGGGGGCCAGTTAGGCGAGCAGTACTTC
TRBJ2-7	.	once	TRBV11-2	CASSLKRAYSYEQYF	TGTGCCAGCAGCTTAAAGCGGGCCTATTCCTACGAGCAGTACTTC
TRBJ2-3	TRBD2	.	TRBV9	CASSPRLAGATDTQYF	TGTGCCAGCAGCCCGAGACTAGCGGGGGCCACAGATACGCAGTATTTT
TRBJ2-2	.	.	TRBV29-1	CSVGGHSTGELFF	TGCAGCGTTGGGGGACATAGCACCGGGGAGCTGTTTTTT
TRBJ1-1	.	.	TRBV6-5	CASSYSASRGTEAFF	TGTGCCAGCAGTTACTCGGCCAGCCGAGGCACTGAAGCTTTCTTT
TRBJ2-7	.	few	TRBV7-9	CASSSRTTGEQYF	TGTGCCAGCAGCTCCAGGACGACAGGCGAGCAGTACTTC
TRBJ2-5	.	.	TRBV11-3	CASSRDRTEETQYF	TGTGCCAGCAGCCGTGACAGAACTGAAGAGACCCAGTACTTC
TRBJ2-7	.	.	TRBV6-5	CASSPGGQEQYF	TGTGCCAGCAGTCCCGGCGGCCAAGAGCAGTACTTC
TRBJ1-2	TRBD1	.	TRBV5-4	CASSHRGQGILGYGYTF	TGTGCCAGCAGTCACAGGGGGCAAGGGATCCTAGGGTATGGCTACACCTTC
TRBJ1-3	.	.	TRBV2	CASSGGTLSSGNTIYF	TGTGCCAGCAGTGGGGGGACCTTAAGCTCTGGAAACACCATATATTTT
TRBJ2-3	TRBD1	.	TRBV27	CASRETGGGDGDTQYF	TGTGCCAGCAGAGAAACAGGGGGAGGCGACGGAGATACGCAGTATTTT
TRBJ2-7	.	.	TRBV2	CASSMSSSYEQYF	TGTGCCAGCAGTATGTCTAGCTCCTACGAGCAGTACTTC
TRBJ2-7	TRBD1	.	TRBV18	CASSPGDRGYEQYF	TGTGCCAGCTCACCAGGGGACAGGGGCTACGAGCAGTACTTC
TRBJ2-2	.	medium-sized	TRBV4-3	CASSQEGAGSGTGELFF	TGCGCCAGCAGCCAAGAAGGGGCGGGCTCTGGCACCGGGGAGCTGTTTTTT
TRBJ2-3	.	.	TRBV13	CASSLGRDGLTDTQYF	TGTGCCAGCAGCTTAGGCCGGGACGGGCTCACAGATACGCAGTATTTT
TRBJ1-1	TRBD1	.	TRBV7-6	CASSLGDRALTEAFF	TGTGCCAGCAGCTTAGGGGACAGGGCCCTCACTGAAGCTTTCTTT
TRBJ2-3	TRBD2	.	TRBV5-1	CASSLGLAGARTDTQYF	TGCGCCAGCAGCCTGGGACTAGCGGGGGCTCGCACAGATACGCAGTATTTT
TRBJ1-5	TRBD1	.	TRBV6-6	CASSLTGGGQPQHF	TGTGCCAGCAGTTTGACAGGGGGAGGTCAGCCCCAGCATTTT
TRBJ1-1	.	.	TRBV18	CASSPPSMNTEAFF	TGTGCCAGCTCCCCCCCCTCGATGAACACTGAAGCTTTCTTT
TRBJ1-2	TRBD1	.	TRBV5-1	CASSLDGQGVGGYTF	TGCGCCAGCAGCTTGGATGGACAGGGTGTTGGAGGCTACACCTTC
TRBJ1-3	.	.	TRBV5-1	CASSLGAGRGSGNTIYF	TGCGCCAGCAGCTTGGGCGCAGGTAGGGGCTCTGGAAACACCATATATTTT
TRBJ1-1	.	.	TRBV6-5	CASSYSASYTEAFF	TGTGCCAGCAGTTACTCTGCCAGCTACACTGAAGCTTTCTTT
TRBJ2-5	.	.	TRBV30	CAWSAGKTQYF	TGTGCCTGGAGTGCCGGGAAGACCCAGTACTTC
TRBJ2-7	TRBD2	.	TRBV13	CASSGLAGDRPTYEQYF	TGTGCCAGCTCCGGACTAGCGGGAGACCGGCCGACCTACGAGCAGTACTTC
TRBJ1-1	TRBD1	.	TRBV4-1	CASSQPGQGRTEAFF	TGCGCCAGCAGCCAACCAGGACAGGGAAGGACTGAAGCTTTCTTT
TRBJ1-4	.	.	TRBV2	CASLQGGEKLFF	TGTGCCAGCCTCCAGGGCGGTGAAAAACTGTTTTTT